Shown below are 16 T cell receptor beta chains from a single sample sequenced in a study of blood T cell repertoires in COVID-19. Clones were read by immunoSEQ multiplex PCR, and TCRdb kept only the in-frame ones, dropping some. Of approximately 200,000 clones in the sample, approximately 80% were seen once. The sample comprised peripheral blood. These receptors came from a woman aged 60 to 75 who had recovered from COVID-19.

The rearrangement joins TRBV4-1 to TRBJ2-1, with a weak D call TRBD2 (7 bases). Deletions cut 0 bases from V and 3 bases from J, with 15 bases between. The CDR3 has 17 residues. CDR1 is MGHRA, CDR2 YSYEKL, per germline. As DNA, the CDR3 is TGCGCCAGCAGCCAAGATGCGGCGGGGGCTGACTACAATGAGCAGTTCTTC. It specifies CASSQDAAGADYNEQFF.

CDR3 sequence reads: CASSLLSQSTKYGQYF. For the CDR3, the DNA is TGTGCCAGCAGCTTATTATCACAGTCTACCAAATACGGTCAGTACTTC. The rearrangement uses TRBV7-2 and TRBJ2-7; D is unclear. The CDR3 has 16 amino acids. The germline V gene encodes CDR1 SGHTA and CDR2 FQGNSA. Trimming shortened V by 2 bases and J by 10 bases, and 24 bases separated the two germline ends.

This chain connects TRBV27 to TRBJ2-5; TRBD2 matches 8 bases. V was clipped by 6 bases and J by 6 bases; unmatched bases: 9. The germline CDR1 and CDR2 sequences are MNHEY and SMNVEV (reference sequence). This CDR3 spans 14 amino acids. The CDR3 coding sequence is TGTGCCAGCAGCGTGACGCGGGGGGCGAAGACCCAGTACTTC. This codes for CASSVTRGAKTQYF.

CDR3 sequence reads: CASSLIVGASDTQYF. CDR3 bases: TGCGCCAGCAGCTTGATTGTTGGGGCCTCAGATACGCAGTATTTT. The chain links TRBV5-1 to TRBJ2-3; D perhaps matches TRBD1 (5 bases). Germline V gene data show CDR1 as SGHRS and CDR2 as YFSETQ. This CDR3 spans 15 amino acids. Trimming left V 1 base short and J 4 bases short, with 13 bases between.

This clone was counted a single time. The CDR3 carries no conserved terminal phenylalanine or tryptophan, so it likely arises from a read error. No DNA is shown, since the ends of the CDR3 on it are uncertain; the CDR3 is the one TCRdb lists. The CDR3: CASSQVRMTGK. The V call is TRBV14, the J call TRBJ1-1; the table's D call, TRBD1, was not checked against the DNA. CDR1 and CDR2 (germline): SGHDN, FVKESK. The CDR3 length equals 11 residues, ends included.

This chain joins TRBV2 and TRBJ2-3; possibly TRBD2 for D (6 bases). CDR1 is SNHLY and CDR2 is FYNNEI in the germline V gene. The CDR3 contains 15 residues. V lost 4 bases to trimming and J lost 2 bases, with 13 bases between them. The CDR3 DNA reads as TGTGCCAGCAGTGGACGGGACTTAAACACAGATACGCAGTATTTT. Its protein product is CASSGRDLNTDTQYF. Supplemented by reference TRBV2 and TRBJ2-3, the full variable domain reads EPEVTQTPSHQVTQMGQEVILRCVPISNHLYFYWYRQILGQKVEFLVSFYNNEISEKSEIFDDQFSVERPDGSNFTLKIRSTKLEDSAMYFCASSGRDLNTDTQYFGPGTRLTVL.

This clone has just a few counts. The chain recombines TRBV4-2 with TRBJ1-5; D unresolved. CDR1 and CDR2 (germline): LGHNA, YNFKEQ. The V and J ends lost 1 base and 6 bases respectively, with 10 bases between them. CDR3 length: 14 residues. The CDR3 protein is CASSQGPGGQPQHF. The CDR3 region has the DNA TGTGCCAGCAGCCAAGGCCCGGGAGGTCAGCCCCAGCATTTT.

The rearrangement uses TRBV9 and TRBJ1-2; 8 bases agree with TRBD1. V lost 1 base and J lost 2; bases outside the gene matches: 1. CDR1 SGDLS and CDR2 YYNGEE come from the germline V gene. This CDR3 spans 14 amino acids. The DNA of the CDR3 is TGTGCCAGCAGCGTATCAGGGGGCAACTATGGCTACACCTTC. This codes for CASSVSGGNYGYTF.

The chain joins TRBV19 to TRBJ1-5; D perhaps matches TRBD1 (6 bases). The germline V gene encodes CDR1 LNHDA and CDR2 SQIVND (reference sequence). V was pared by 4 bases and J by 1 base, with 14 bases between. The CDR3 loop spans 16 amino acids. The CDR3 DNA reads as TGTGCCAGTAGTAAGACAGGAAGTGGGAGCAATCAGCCCCAGCATTTT. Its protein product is CASSKTGSGSNQPQHF.

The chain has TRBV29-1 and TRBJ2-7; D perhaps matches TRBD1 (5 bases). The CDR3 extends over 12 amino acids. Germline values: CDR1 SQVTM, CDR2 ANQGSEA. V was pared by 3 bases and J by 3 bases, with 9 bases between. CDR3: CSVDGRDYEQYF. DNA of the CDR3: TGCAGCGTTGATGGCAGGGACTACGAGCAGTACTTC.

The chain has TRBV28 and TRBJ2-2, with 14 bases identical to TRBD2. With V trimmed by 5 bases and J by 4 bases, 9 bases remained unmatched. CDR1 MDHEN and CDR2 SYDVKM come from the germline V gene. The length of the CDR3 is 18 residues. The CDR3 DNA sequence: TGTGCCAGCAGTACCGGGACTAGCGGGGGCCGGGGCACCGGGGAGCTGTTTTTT. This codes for CASSTGTSGGRGTGELFF.

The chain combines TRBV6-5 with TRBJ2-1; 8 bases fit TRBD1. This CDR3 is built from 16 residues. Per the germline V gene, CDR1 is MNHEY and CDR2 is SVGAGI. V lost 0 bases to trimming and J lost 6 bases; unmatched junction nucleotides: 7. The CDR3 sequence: CASSYSPGQVTNEQFF. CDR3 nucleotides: TGTGCCAGCAGTTACTCGCCGGGACAGGTCACCAATGAGCAGTTCTTC.

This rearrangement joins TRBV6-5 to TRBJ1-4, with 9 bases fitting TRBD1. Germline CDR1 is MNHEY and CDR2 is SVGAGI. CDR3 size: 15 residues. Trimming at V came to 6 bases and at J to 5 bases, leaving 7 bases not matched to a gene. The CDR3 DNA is TGTGCCAGCAGACTAAACAGGGGGCGAAATGAAAAACTGTTTTTT. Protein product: CASRLNRGRNEKLFF.

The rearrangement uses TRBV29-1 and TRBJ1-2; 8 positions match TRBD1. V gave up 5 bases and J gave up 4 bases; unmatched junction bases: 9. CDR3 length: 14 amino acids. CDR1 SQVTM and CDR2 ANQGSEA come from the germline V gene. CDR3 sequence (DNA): TGCAGCGTTCCCCAGGGGGCCCGACCCTATGGCTACACCTTC. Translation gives CSVPQGARPYGYTF.

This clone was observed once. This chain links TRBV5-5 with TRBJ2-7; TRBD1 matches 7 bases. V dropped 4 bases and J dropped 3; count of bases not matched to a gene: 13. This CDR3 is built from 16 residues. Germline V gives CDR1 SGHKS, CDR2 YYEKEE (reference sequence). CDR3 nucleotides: TGTGCCAGCAGCGGGATGACAGGGTCAAGGGGCTACGAGCAGTACTTC. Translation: CASSGMTGSRGYEQYF.

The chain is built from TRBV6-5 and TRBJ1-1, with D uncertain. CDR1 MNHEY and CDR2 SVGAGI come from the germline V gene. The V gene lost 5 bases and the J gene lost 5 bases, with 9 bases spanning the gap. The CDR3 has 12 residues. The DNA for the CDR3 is TGTGCCAGCAGTCCTCTAGCGACTGAAGCTTTCTTT. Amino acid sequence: CASSPLATEAFF.